These T cell receptor beta chains were read from a single sample in a study of identical twins. One entry per CDR3 protein results from TCRdb running MiXCR on the 5' RACE reads. The sample shows around 570,000 distinct CDR3 sequences, approximately 9.6% of them seen only once. This sample also belongs to another study, concerning yellow fever vaccine responses in identical twins.

Sequenced sample: PBMCs. The receptors were sampled from a woman younger than 35 in good health. The CDR3 runs from the conserved cysteine through the conserved F or W. A D gene is named only where the DNA matches it firmly. Rows may omit the clone size; those that give it use once, few, many or a size class.

d_call,j_call,clone_size,v_call,cdr3_nt,cdr3_aa
.,TRBJ2-7,few,TRBV28,TGTGCCAGCAGTTCCCTCGGGGTAAAGCAGTACTTC,CASSSLGVKQYF
TRBD1,TRBJ2-3,.,TRBV10-3,TGTGCCACCTCGACAGGGGTAGCAGATACGCAGTATTTT,CATSTGVADTQYF
TRBD1,TRBJ1-6,many,TRBV4-3,TGCGCCAGCAGCCATGGGACAGTTGATAATTCACCCCTCCACTTT,CASSHGTVDNSPLHF
.,TRBJ1-6,many,TRBV20-1,TGCAGTGCCCGCCCTTTTGGACAGATGTATAATTCACCCCTCCACTTT,CSARPFGQMYNSPLHF
TRBD2,TRBJ2-3,few,TRBV7-8,TGTGCCAGCAGCTTAGCGGAGACTAGCGGGGGCACAGATACGCAGTATTTT,CASSLAETSGGTDTQYF
.,TRBJ1-6,.,TRBV20-1,TGCAGTGCTAGCCCAGGGTCGGGATCACCCCTCCACTTT,CSASPGSGSPLHF
.,TRBJ1-1,few,TRBV5-1,TGCGCCAGCAATTCCGGGAGGCCGAACACTGAAGCTTTCTTT,CASNSGRPNTEAFF
.,TRBJ2-7,few,TRBV7-2,TGTGCCAGCAGCGGGGAGAGCTCCTACGAGCAGTACTTC,CASSGESSYEQYF
TRBD1,TRBJ2-7,many,TRBV12-3/TRBV12-4,TGTGCCAGCAGTCCGACAGGGGCCCAATCCTACGAGCAGTACTTC,CASSPTGAQSYEQYF
TRBD2,TRBJ2-1,.,TRBV15,TGTGCCACCAGCAGTACTAGCGGGAGGTTCAATGAGCAGTTCTTC,CATSSTSGRFNEQFF
.,TRBJ2-3,many,TRBV20-1,TGCAGTGCTAGAGATTCCCGCACAGATACGCAGTATTTT,CSARDSRTDTQYF
.,TRBJ2-1,many,TRBV24-1,TGTGCCACCAGTGCCCCATATACGGCAAATGAGCAGTTCTTC,CATSAPYTANEQFF
.,TRBJ1-2,few,TRBV27,TGTGCCAGCAGTTTGAGGGACAAGGGTGGATTCTATGGCTACACCTTC,CASSLRDKGGFYGYTF
.,TRBJ2-1,.,TRBV6-2/TRBV6-3,TGTGCCAGCAGGGAGACGCGGGCCTACAATGAGCAGTTCTTC,CASRETRAYNEQFF
.,TRBJ1-2,.,TRBV12-3/TRBV12-4,TGTGCCACCAAGATTGGGGTCTATGGCTACACCTTC,CATKIGVYGYTF
.,TRBJ2-7,.,TRBV5-6,TGTGCCAGCAGCCACACTAGCCTCTACGAGCAGTACTTC,CASSHTSLYEQYF